This TCR beta chain was sequenced for a study of CD8 T cells in Susac syndrome (dated by TCRdb to 2018 to 2020). Regarding the study in general: The study used repertoire sequencing to test whether antigen drove CD8+ T cell activation and differentiation in Susac syndrome. CD8+ T cell repertoire clonality was compared between around eleven healthy donors, roughly 14 Susac syndrome patients and 15 multiple sclerosis patients.

RNA was extracted using the RNeasy kit, and 0.5 to 1 microgram was reverse transcribed with random hexamers. The immunoSEQ multiplex PCR assay, which covers 54 Vbeta and 13 Jbeta segments, was used to amplify TCR beta CDR3 regions. PCR amplification bias was corrected by using a synthetic template baseline for primer optimization and computational correction. From the authors' description of their analysis: Only productive sequences were kept, with reads annotated to V, D and J genes according to IMGT and analyzed in immunoSEQ Analyzer. Clonality was calculated as one minus the Shannon entropy normalized by log2 of the number of productive unique sequences. For each patient and control, public and private clones were evaluated within the 100 most prevalent clones. A clone was defined as Susac-specific if it was absent from the healthy and MS cohorts, from around 960 published viral clones and from other ImmuneACCESS disease sequences. TCRdb trimmed public reads at Q25 via fastp, called clones via MiXCR and kept in-frame beta chains. A single entry per CDR3 protein holds the most common genes and DNA from its merged rows. The authors' filters were not applied to this entry. A total of about 130,000 distinct CDR3 sequences appear in this sample, over 75% of them only once. Together, the top ten hold roughly 0.5% of the sample.

Notes on this clonotype: The antigen it recognizes is unknown. Sequence at one end of the junction differs from germline and may be a read error.

General findings and caveats noted by the study authors: The study acknowledged that relatively few individuals were included in the TCR sequencing and HLA analysis.

Peripheral blood CD8+ and CD4+ T cells from healthy donors, Susac syndrome patients and multiple sclerosis patients were profiled using high-throughput TCR beta sequencing. The multiple sclerosis controls were treatment-naive patients whose relapsing-remitting disease, either stable or active, fulfilled the revised McDonald criteria. Bulk CD8+ and CD4+ T cells were purified by magnetic negative isolation, while CD8+ TEMRA cells were enriched using FACS. Blood was collected in EDTA tubes and processed within 24 hours, with PBMCs isolated through density gradient centrifugation. PBMCs intended for TCR sequencing were cryopreserved in liquid nitrogen and were subsequently thawed in a 37 degrees C water bath. Purity of sorted or isolated CD4+, CD8+ and CD8+ TEMRA cells was at least 90%. This TCR derives from a human donor with multiple sclerosis. Sequenced input: CD8+ T cells from PBMCs.

The bases read TGTACCAGCTGCTCTGGGGGCTTGAGTGGGAACACTGAAGCTTTCTTT. Its protein product is CTSCSGGLSGNTEAFF. In this chain, TRBV5-8 is recombined with TRBJ1-1; the D gene is perhaps TRBD1, on 6 matching bases. Via the germline V gene, CDR1 is SGHTS and CDR2 YDEGEE. The CDR3 sequence holds 16 residues, the cysteine and phenylalanine included. The retained sequence is limited to the CDR3, 48 bases, with the frame set at the first base. The variable domain in full, with residues beyond the CDR3 obtained from the reference TRBV5-8 and TRBJ1-1 genes, is EAGVTQSPTHLIKTRGQQATLRCSPISGHTSVYWYQQALGLGLQFLLWYDEGEERNRGNFPPRFSGRQFPNYSSELNVNALELEDSALYLCTSCSGGLSGNTEAFFGQGTRLTVV.